A single sample gave rise to the 23 T cell receptor beta chains below, sequenced in a study of PD-1 blockade in mismatch repair-deficient tumors. The assay was immunoSEQ multiplex PCR, and TCRdb's table has in-frame clones only and misses some. Among under 95,000 clones, about 84% were seen once, and the ten largest hold under 3%. Sample: peripheral blood, taken 12 weeks after starting pembrolizumab. Receptors originate from an adult with mismatch repair-deficient cancer.

This clone was seen just once. The rearrangement links TRBV19 to TRBJ2-1, with 9 bases fitting TRBD2. Per the germline V gene, CDR1 is LNHDA and CDR2 is SQIVND (reference sequence). The CDR3 runs 15 residues. After removal of 4 bases from V and 6 bases from J, the junction contained 7 bases not matched to a gene. The CDR3 reads CASSTPGLAINEQFF. As DNA, the CDR3 is TGTGCCAGTAGTACACCGGGACTAGCAATCAATGAGCAGTTCTTC.

This clone appeared once. The chain is built from TRBV6-1 and TRBJ2-7, with 8 nucleotides matching TRBD2. CDR3 length: 18 residues. CDR1 MNHNS and CDR2 SASEGT come from the germline V gene. The ends lost 2 bases at V and 2 bases at J; junction bases unmatched: 14. CDR3 coding DNA: TGTGCCAGCAGTGAACGCTCGTGGATAGCGGGGTTCCCCTACGAGCAGTACTTC. Amino acid sequence: CASSERSWIAGFPYEQYF.

Only one count was recorded for this clone. The J gene is TRBJ2-6, the V gene TRBV6-1, with unresolved D. CDR3 length equals 14 residues. Germline CDR1 is MNHNS and CDR2 is SASEGT. V shed 7 bases and J shed 3 bases, with 10 bases lying between them. CDR3 in DNA: TGTGCCAGCATGAGACCAGATGGGGCCAACGTCCTGACTTTC. Amino acids: CASMRPDGANVLTF.

The chain combines TRBV19 with TRBJ2-1; 12 bases match TRBD2. V lost 5 bases to trimming and J lost 7 bases; unmatched junction nucleotides: 6. CDR1 and CDR2 from the germline V gene are LNHDA and SQIVND (reference sequence). The CDR3 runs to 15 residues. Here the CDR3 DNA reads TGTGCCAGTAGTCGCCTAGCGGGAGGGCAAAATGAGCAGTTCTTC. Encoded protein: CASSRLAGGQNEQFF.

V and J are TRBV19 and TRBJ2-1; 12 positions match TRBD2. The CDR3 covers 15 residues. Germline-derived CDR1 and CDR2 are LNHDA and SQIVND (reference sequence). V dropped 0 bases and J dropped 8; count of bases not matched to a gene: 2. CDR3 DNA: TGTGCCAGTAGTATAGAGACTAGCGGGAGTGATGAGCAGTTCTTC. Protein product: CASSIETSGSDEQFF. Full variable domain (rest looked up from reference TRBV19 and TRBJ2-1): DGGITQSPKYLFRKEGQNVTLSCEQNLNHDAMYWYRQDPGQGLRLIYYSQIVNDFQKGDIAEGYSVSREKKESFPLTVTSAQKNPTAFYLCASSIETSGSDEQFFGPGTRLTVL.

V is TRBV6-1 and J is TRBJ2-1; D not certain. V gave up 6 bases and J gave up 7 bases, with 7 bases separating them. The CDR3 runs to 11 residues. Germline CDR1 is MNHNS and CDR2 is SASEGT. The DNA of the CDR3 is TGTGCCAGCAGCCCTGGTAATGAGCAGTTCTTC. It codes for CASSPGNEQFF.

The chain links TRBV5-6 to TRBJ2-4, with TRBD1 matching over 7 bases. The CDR3 runs to 15 residues. V dropped 4 bases and J dropped 1; count of bases not matched to a gene: 5. The V gene's germline CDR1 is SGHDT and CDR2 YYEEEE. The CDR3 reads CASSLGQVAKNIQYF. The CDR3 DNA sequence: TGTGCCAGCAGCCTAGGACAGGTGGCCAAAAACATTCAGTACTTC.

The rearrangement uses TRBV18 and TRBJ1-1; D remains unclear. The CDR3 is 12 residues long. Germline V gene data show CDR1 as KGHSH and CDR2 as LQKENI. Trimming removed 2 bases at V and 4 bases at J, with 5 bases between. CDR3 DNA: TGTGCCAGCTCACCAGCGGGCACTGAAGCTTTCTTT. Residues: CASSPAGTEAFF.

V usage is TRBV19 and J usage is TRBJ1-4; TRBD1 matches at 8 bases. The CDR3 sequence is 19 residues long. V was pared by 4 bases and J by 7 bases, with 20 bases of the junction left unmatched. The germline gives CDR1 LNHDA, CDR2 SQIVND (reference sequence). The CDR3 sequence is CASSTRVWQGARSGEKLFF. In DNA form, the CDR3 reads TGTGCCAGTAGTACCAGGGTTTGGCAGGGGGCGCGTTCAGGTGAAAAACTGTTTTTT.

This chain links TRBV7-2 with TRBJ2-2; D unresolved. V dropped 5 bases and J dropped 6 bases, with 13 bases sitting between them. Germline V gives CDR1 SGHTA, CDR2 FQGNSA. This CDR3 has 14 amino acids. CDR3 sequence: CASSLSVGSGELFF. In nucleotides, the CDR3 is TGTGCCAGCAGCCTATCGGTTGGTTCCGGGGAGCTGTTTTTT.

In regard to this clone: This specimen includes other DNA sequences encoding the same CDR3. The chain employs TRBV19 and TRBJ2-2; D gene ambiguous. Germline V lookup: CDR1 LNHDA, CDR2 SQIVND (reference sequence). Trimming left V 4 bases short and J 2 bases short, with 5 bases between. CDR3 size: 13 residues. The CDR3 DNA follows: TGTGCCAGTAGTAACCCAAACACCGGGGAGCTGTTTTTT. It specifies CASSNPNTGELFF.

The chain carries TRBV29-1 and TRBJ2-1, with a possible D match to TRBD2 (5 bases). CDR3 length equals 14 residues. Looked up from germline, CDR1 is SQVTM and CDR2 is ANQGSEA. Trimming removed 8 bases from V and 0 bases from J, with 14 bases in between. Written as DNA, the CDR3 is TGCAGCCATGTCGGGGTTAGCTCCTACAATGAGCAGTTCTTC. Its protein product is CSHVGVSSYNEQFF.

This chain joins TRBV15 and TRBJ2-7; a possible D gene is TRBD1 (5 bases). Trimming removed 2 bases from V and 5 bases from J, with 16 bases in between. The CDR3 consists of 15 residues. Germline values: CDR1 LNHNV, CDR2 YYDKDF (reference sequence). The CDR3 sequence is CATSRTGPGVNEQYF. The CDR3 region has the DNA TGTGCCACCAGCAGAACAGGACCTGGGGTGAACGAGCAGTACTTC.

The sample holds a few counts of this clone. This chain links TRBV7-2 with TRBJ2-7; a weak D match, TRBD2 (6 bases). The CDR3 loop spans 14 amino acids. Germline V gene sequence: CDR1 SGHTA, CDR2 FQGNSA. The ends were cut back, 1 base at V and 5 bases at J, with 12 bases in the middle. The CDR3 sequence: CASSLEAGSHEQYF. In nucleotides, the CDR3 is TGTGCCAGCAGCTTAGAAGCGGGTTCACACGAGCAGTACTTC.

V gene TRBV16 combines with J gene TRBJ1-1; D is uncertain. Germline V gives CDR1 KGHSY, CDR2 FQNENV. Trimming left V 0 bases short and J 3 bases short, with 8 bases between. The CDR3 extends over 14 amino acids. The CDR3 sequence is CASSQSQGYTEAFF. The DNA for the CDR3 is TGTGCCAGCAGCCAATCTCAAGGCTACACTGAAGCTTTCTTT.

The rearrangement uses TRBV29-1 and TRBJ2-2; tentative D call: TRBD2 (7 bases). Trimming stripped 1 base from V and 5 bases from J, with 14 bases between. The CDR3 is 15 amino acids. CDR1 SQVTM and CDR2 ANQGSEA come from the germline V gene. The CDR3 here is CSVEVKGGGTGELFF. DNA for the CDR3: TGCAGCGTTGAAGTTAAAGGGGGAGGGACCGGGGAGCTGTTTTTT.

The chain has TRBV11-3 and TRBJ2-7; D unclear. The V gene's germline CDR1 is SGHNT and CDR2 YENEEA. The CDR3 length is 13 residues. V dropped 1 base and J dropped 2 bases, with 6 bases sitting between them. In DNA form, the CDR3 reads TGTGCCAGCAGCTTAGCCACAGCCTACGAGCAGTACTTC. As protein: CASSLATAYEQYF.

This clone was seen repeatedly, ten times or more. The chain employs TRBV9 and TRBJ2-1; 11 bases fit TRBD2. CDR1 is SGDLS, CDR2 YYNGEE, per germline. V shed 6 bases, J shed 4 bases, and the junction held 6 bases outside the gene matches. The CDR3 contains 15 residues. CDR3 in amino acids: CASTTGLAEYNEQFF. CDR3 sequence (DNA): TGTGCCAGCACCACGGGACTAGCGGAGTACAATGAGCAGTTCTTC. Full variable domain (outside the CDR3, taken from reference TRBV9 and TRBJ2-1): DSGVTQTPKHLITATGQRVTLRCSPRSGDLSVYWYQQSLDQGLQFLIQYYNGEERAKGNILERFSAQQFPDLHSELNLSSLELGDSALYFCASTTGLAEYNEQFFGPGTRLTVL.

This chain links TRBV28 with TRBJ2-2; tentative D call: TRBD2 (6 bases). Trimming left V 3 bases short and J 4 bases short, with 12 bases between. This CDR3 comprises 15 residues. Per the germline V gene, CDR1 is MDHEN and CDR2 is SYDVKM. The CDR3 DNA reads as TGTGCCAGCAGTTTCCGGGAGTCAGGCACCGGGGAGCTGTTTTTT. The encoded protein is CASSFRESGTGELFF.

This clone occurred once. J is TRBJ1-2 and V is TRBV30; tentatively, D is TRBD1 (5 bases). This CDR3 region has 12 residues. Germline CDR1 GTSNPN, CDR2 SVGIG (reference sequence). Trimming took 2 bases from V and 6 from J, leaving 10 bases between them. As DNA, the CDR3 is TGTGCCTGGAGTCCAGGGTTTGATGGCTACACCTTC. It codes for CAWSPGFDGYTF.

The chain links TRBV10-1 to TRBJ2-2, with D hard to call. Trimming left V 4 bases short and J 4 bases short, with 16 bases between. Germline CDR1 is WNHNN and CDR2 is SYGVQD (reference sequence). The CDR3 is 16 residues long. CDR3 coding DNA: TGCGCCAGCAGTGGACGGCGCTTCCCAACCACCGGGGAGCTGTTTTTT. Translation: CASSGRRFPTTGELFF.

The chain has TRBV7-2 and TRBJ2-7; D is possibly TRBD2 (5 bases). V was cut by 7 bases and J by 6 bases, with 19 bases left in between. Per germline, CDR1 SGHTA and CDR2 FQGNSA. CDR3 length equals 14 residues. The CDR3 region has the DNA TGTGCCAGCACCCTCGATACGGGGTTCGGCGAGCAGTACTTC. It translates to CASTLDTGFGEQYF.

V gene TRBV5-4 combines with J gene TRBJ2-7, with 9 bases identical to TRBD2. Germline CDR1 SGHNT, CDR2 YYREEE (reference sequence). The V gene end was trimmed by 4 bases and the J gene end by 0 bases; junction bases not matched to a gene: 8. The CDR3 consists of 16 residues. For the CDR3, the DNA is TGTGCCAGCAGCGAGACTAGCGGACTATCCTCCTACGAGCAGTACTTC. This encodes CASSETSGLSSYEQYF.